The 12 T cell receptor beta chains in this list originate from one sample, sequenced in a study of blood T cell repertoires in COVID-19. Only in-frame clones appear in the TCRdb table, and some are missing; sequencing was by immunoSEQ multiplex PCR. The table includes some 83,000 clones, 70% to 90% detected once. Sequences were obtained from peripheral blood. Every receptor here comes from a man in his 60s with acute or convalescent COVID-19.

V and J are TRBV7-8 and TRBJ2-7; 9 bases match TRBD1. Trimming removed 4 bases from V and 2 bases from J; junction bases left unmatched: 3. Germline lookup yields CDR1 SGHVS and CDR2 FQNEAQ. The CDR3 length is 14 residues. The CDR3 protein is CASSSTGGPYEQYF. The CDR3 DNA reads TGTGCCAGCAGCTCCACAGGGGGCCCCTACGAGCAGTACTTC.

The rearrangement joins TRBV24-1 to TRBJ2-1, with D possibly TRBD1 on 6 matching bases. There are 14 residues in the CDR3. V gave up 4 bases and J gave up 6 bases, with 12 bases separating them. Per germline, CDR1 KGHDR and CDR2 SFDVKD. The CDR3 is CATSELGQINEQFF. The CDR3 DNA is TGTGCCACCAGTGAGCTGGGACAAATCAATGAGCAGTTCTTC.

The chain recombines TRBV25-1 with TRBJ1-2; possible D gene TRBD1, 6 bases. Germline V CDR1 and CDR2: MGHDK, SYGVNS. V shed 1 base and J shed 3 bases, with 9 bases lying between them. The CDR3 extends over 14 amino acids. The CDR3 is CASSESGGDYGYTF. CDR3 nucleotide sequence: TGTGCCAGCAGTGAATCTGGGGGCGACTATGGCTACACCTTC.

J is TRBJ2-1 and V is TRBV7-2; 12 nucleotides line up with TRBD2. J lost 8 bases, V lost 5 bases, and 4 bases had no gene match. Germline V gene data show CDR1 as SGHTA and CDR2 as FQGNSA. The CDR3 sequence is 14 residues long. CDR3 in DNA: TGTGCCAGCAGCCAGGCTAGCGGGAGGGATGAGCAGTTCTTC. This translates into CASSQASGRDEQFF.

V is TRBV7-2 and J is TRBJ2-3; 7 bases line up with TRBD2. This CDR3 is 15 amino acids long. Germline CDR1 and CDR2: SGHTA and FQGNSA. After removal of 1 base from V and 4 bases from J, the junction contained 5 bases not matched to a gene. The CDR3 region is CASSLVGRTADTQYF. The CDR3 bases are TGTGCCAGCAGCTTAGTCGGGAGGACCGCAGATACGCAGTATTTT.

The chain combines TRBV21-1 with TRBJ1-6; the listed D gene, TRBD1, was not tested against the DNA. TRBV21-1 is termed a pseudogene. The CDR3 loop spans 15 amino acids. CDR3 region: CASSRGPSGGSPLHF. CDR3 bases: TGTGCCAGCAGCAGGGGACCCTCAGGGGGTTCACCCCTCCACTTT.

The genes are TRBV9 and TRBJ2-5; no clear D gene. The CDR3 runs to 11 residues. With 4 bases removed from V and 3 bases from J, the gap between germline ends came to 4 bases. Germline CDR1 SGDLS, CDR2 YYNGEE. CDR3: CASSPEETQYF. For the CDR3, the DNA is TGTGCCAGCAGCCCCGAAGAGACCCAGTACTTC.

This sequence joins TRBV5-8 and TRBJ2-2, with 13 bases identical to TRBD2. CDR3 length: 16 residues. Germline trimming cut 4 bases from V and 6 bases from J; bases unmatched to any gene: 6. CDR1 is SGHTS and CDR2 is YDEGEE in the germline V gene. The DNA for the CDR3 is TGTGCCAGCAGCCTTACTAGCGGGGGGGCCGCCGGGGAGCTGTTTTTT. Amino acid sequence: CASSLTSGGAAGELFF.

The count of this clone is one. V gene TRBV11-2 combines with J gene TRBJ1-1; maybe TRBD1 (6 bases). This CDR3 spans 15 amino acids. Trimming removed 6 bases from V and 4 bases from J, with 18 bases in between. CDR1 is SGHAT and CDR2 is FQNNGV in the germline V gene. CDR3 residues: CASSSFVGASTEAFF. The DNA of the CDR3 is TGTGCCAGCAGTAGTTTCGTGGGGGCAAGCACTGAAGCTTTCTTT.

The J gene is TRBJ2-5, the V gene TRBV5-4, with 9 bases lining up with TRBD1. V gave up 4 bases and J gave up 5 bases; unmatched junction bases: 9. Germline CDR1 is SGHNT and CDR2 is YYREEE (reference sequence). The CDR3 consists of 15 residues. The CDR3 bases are TGTGCCAGCAGCGAGGGACAGGGATCGCGGGAGACCCAGTACTTC. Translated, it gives CASSEGQGSRETQYF.

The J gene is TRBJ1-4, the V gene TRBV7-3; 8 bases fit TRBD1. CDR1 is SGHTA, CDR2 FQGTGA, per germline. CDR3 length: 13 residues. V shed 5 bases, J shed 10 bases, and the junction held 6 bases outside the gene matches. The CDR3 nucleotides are TGTGCCAGCAGCCCCGGACAGGGAGGAAAACTGTTTTTT. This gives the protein CASSPGQGGKLFF.

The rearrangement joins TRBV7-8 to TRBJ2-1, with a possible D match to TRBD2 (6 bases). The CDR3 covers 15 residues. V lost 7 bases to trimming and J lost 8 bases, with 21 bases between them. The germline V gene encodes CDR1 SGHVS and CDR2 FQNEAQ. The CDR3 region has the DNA TGTGCCAGCACCGTAGGGGCCGGGGACTTGGATGAGCAGTTCTTC. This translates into CASTVGAGDLDEQFF.